Each of the 8 T cell receptor beta chains below was sequenced from the same sample in a study of beta chain features in type 1 diabetes. These receptors are not linked to any known antigen. Broader study findings: Within each of all four CD4+ subsets, Type 1 diabetes patients had TCRB CDR3s that were moderately but significantly shorter.

Since all of the isolated RNA was reverse transcribed, expressed TCRB transcripts were what got sequenced. The method was immunoSEQ multiplex PCR; TCRdb's version includes in-frame clones alone and lacks a portion of them. This sample has 150,000 or so clones; 6.5% to 8.5% occur once, and the top ten carry around 0.5%. Sequenced sample: central memory CD4+ T cells from blood. The receptor set was obtained from a woman aged 18-35 years with type 1 diabetes.

This rearrangement joins TRBV6-6 to TRBJ2-5, with D possibly matching TRBD2 (6 bases). The CDR3 covers 15 residues. Germline loops: CDR1 MNHNY, CDR2 SVGAGI (reference sequence). With 4 bases removed from V and 2 bases from J, the gap between germline ends came to 14 bases. Here the CDR3 reads CASSFGMGGQETQYF. CDR3 nucleotides: TGTGCCAGCAGTTTTGGGATGGGGGGACAAGAGACCCAGTACTTC.

In its sample, this clone was seen a few times. This chain uses TRBV30 with TRBJ2-3; TRBD2 aligns across 8 bases. The J segment lost 4 bases and the V segment lost 3 bases, leaving 9 bases of the junction unmatched. Germline CDR1 GTSNPN, CDR2 SVGIG (reference sequence). The CDR3 has 15 amino acids. The CDR3 DNA sequence: TGTGCCTGGAGCTTGGGACTAGTGGTCCCAGATACGCAGTATTTT. This encodes CAWSLGLVVPDTQYF.

This clone was seen more than once but under ten times. The V and J genes are TRBV7-2 and TRBJ1-1; no definite D call. Per germline, CDR1 SGHTA and CDR2 FQGNSA. The CDR3 length is 13 residues. Trimming removed 1 base at V and 8 bases at J, with 11 bases between. The CDR3 DNA follows: TGTGCCAGCAGCTTAGACTACACCGGAGAAGCTTTCTTT. Its translation is CASSLDYTGEAFF.

This clone was seen a few times. V usage is TRBV10-3 and J usage is TRBJ2-3, with 8 bases identical to TRBD2. After removal of 7 bases from V and 2 bases from J, the junction contained 8 bases not matched to a gene. This CDR3 is 15 amino acids long. Germline loops: CDR1 ENHRY, CDR2 SYGVKD. The CDR3 sequence is CAITRSSGATDTQYF. The DNA for the CDR3 is TGTGCCATCACCCGGAGTAGCGGGGCCACAGATACGCAGTATTTT.

There are a few counts of this clone. The CDR3 loop reads CAWRDRRSGFSYEQYF. CDR3 DNA sequence: TGTGCCTGGAGGGATAGGAGAAGCGGTTTCTCCTACGAGCAGTACTTC. The V gene is TRBV30, the J gene TRBJ2-7, with D perhaps TRBD2 (5 bases). The CDR3 is made up of 16 amino acids. The V gene lost 3 bases and the J gene lost 0 bases, with 18 bases spanning the gap. Per germline, CDR1 GTSNPN and CDR2 SVGIG (reference sequence).

This chain connects TRBV7-9 to TRBJ2-7, with D perhaps TRBD2 (5 bases). Trimming took 5 bases from V and 1 from J, leaving 12 bases between them. The CDR3 is made up of 14 amino acids. Germline CDR1 SEHNR, CDR2 FQNEAQ (reference sequence). The CDR3: CASSVSLESYEQYF. The CDR3 bases are TGTGCCAGCAGCGTCTCACTAGAGTCCTACGAGCAGTACTTC.

This clone turned up a few times. V is TRBV4-1 and J is TRBJ1-5; 8 nucleotides match TRBD1. Germline loops: CDR1 MGHRA, CDR2 YSYEKL. After removal of 0 bases from V and 7 bases from J, the junction contained 8 bases not matched to a gene. The CDR3 sequence is 16 residues long. CDR3 bases: TGCGCCAGCAGCCAAGATAGAACACAGGGGGACCAGCCCCAGCATTTT. Translating it yields CASSQDRTQGDQPQHF.

V gene TRBV7-2 combines with J gene TRBJ2-3, with D possibly matching TRBD2 (6 bases). The germline V gene encodes CDR1 SGHTA and CDR2 FQGNSA. Trimming left V 2 bases short and J 9 bases short, with 15 bases between. The length of the CDR3 is 14 residues. CDR3 DNA sequence: TGTGCCAGCAGCTTATCACTAGCTGTCACGACGCAGTATTTT. It specifies CASSLSLAVTTQYF.